This T cell receptor (beta chain) was profiled in a study of blood T cell repertoires in COVID-19. About the study: In each case, the material was cDNA or gDNA derived from T cells, B-cell-depleted T cells, or PBMCs.

In its sample, this clone was seen many times. Produced via immunoSEQ multiplex PCR; TCRdb's table is partial and in-frame only. The sample includes 200,000 to 250,000 clones, 60% to 85% of them seen just once. Sequenced material: peripheral blood. This TCR was recovered from a woman in her 70s with acute or convalescent COVID-19.

The CDR3 region has the DNA TGCGCCAGCAGCTTACCAAATGGACAGGTCGGACAATACAATGAGCAGTTCTTC. Translating gives CASSLPNGQVGQYNEQFF. The chain combines TRBV5-1 with TRBJ2-1, with 7 bases identical to TRBD1. The V gene's germline CDR1 is SGHRS and CDR2 YFSETQ. The V and J ends lost 2 bases and 4 bases, in that order; junction bases with no gene match: 15. This CDR3 contains 18 residues.